This T cell receptor (beta chain) is drawn from a study of prognosis after radiotherapy for stage I lung cancer. There are 14 residues in the CDR3. CDR1 and CDR2 (germline): MDHEN, SYDVKM. Starting from genomic DNA, TCR beta CDR3 was amplified through two-round multiplex PCR. Gene-specific primers for each TRBV and TRBJ gene drove first-round PCR. A single record per CDR3 protein comes from TCRdb applying MiXCR to the multiplex PCR reads. The sample carries roughly 14,000 distinct CDR3 sequences, 25% to 35% recorded once. A note on this clonotype: Relative to the germline gene, one junction end is altered; a read error may explain this.

This sample comprised PBMCs, obtained before or after stereotactic body radiation therapy (not recorded which). This receptor was obtained from a donor over 45 with non-small cell lung cancer. V and J are TRBV28 and TRBJ1-5; tentative D call: TRBD1 (6 bases). The CDR3 is CASSFRQGHQPHHF. In DNA form, the CDR3 reads TGTGCCAGCAGTTTTAGGCAGGGGCATCAGCCCCATCATTTT. Using reference TRBV28 and TRBJ1-5 for the parts outside the CDR3, the full variable domain is DVKVTQSSRYLVKRTGEKVFLECVQDMDHENMFWYRQDPGLGLRLIYFSYDVKMKEKGDIPEGYSVSREKKERFSLILESASTNQTSMYLCASSFRQGHQPHHFGDGTRLSIL.